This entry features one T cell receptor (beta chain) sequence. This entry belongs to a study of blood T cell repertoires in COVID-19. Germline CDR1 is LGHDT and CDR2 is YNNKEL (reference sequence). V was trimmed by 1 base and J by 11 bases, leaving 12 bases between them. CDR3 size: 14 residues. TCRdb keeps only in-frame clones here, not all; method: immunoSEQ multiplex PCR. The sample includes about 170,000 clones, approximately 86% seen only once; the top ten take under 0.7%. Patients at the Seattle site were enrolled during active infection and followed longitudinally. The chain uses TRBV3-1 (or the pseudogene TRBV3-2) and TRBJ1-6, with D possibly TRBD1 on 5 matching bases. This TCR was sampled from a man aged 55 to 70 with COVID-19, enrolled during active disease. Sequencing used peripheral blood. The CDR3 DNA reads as TGTGCCAGCAGCCAAGCGTGGGGGAGGACACCCCTCCACTTT. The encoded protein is CASSQAWGRTPLHF.